One and the same sample provided the 10 T cell receptor beta chains below, sequenced in a study of shared clonotypes between healthy human individuals. Repertoires were generated with immunoSEQ multiplex PCR, while TCRdb's copy carries only in-frame clones and drops some. The repertoire holds some 600,000 clones, with roughly 95% as singletons. Naive CD8 cells lacked CD45RO and underwent positive selection for CCR7, leaving out terminally differentiated effector memory CD45RA+ cells. Sequencing was performed on naive CD8+ T cells sorted from blood. The receptors shown here come from a woman in her thirties in good health.

The V call is TRBV27, the J call TRBJ2-1; 9 positions match TRBD1. Trimming removed 8 bases from V and 5 bases from J; junction bases left unmatched: 19. The CDR3 covers 18 residues. The germline V gene has CDR1 MNHEY and CDR2 SMNVEV (reference sequence). The CDR3 protein is CASRRDRVSASENNEQFF. The DNA for the CDR3 is TGTGCCAGCCGGAGGGACAGGGTTTCGGCTAGCGAGAACAATGAGCAGTTCTTC.

J is TRBJ2-5 and V is TRBV28; 7 bases fit TRBD2. The CDR3 length is 14 residues. Per the germline V gene, CDR1 is MDHEN and CDR2 is SYDVKM. The trim removed 7 bases at V and 0 bases at J, leaving 5 bases unmatched. This CDR3 reads CASTREDYQETQYF. In nucleotides, the CDR3 is TGTGCCAGCACCCGGGAGGACTACCAAGAGACCCAGTACTTC.

The V and J genes are TRBV14 and TRBJ2-3, with D possibly TRBD2 on 6 matching bases. Trimming took off 6 bases at V and 5 bases at J, with 12 bases between the two ends. From germline, CDR1 is SGHDN and CDR2 FVKESK. The length of the CDR3 is 13 residues. This chain's CDR3 is CASSVEGRDTQYF. The DNA for the CDR3 is TGTGCCAGCAGTGTGGAGGGGAGAGATACGCAGTATTTT.

V usage is TRBV5-6 and J usage is TRBJ2-3, with D perhaps matching TRBD2 (6 bases). CDR3 size: 17 residues. V was trimmed by 0 bases and J by 0 bases, leaving 14 bases between them. The germline V gene encodes CDR1 SGHDT and CDR2 YYEEEE. The CDR3 region has the DNA TGTGCCAGCAGCTTGGCCCGAAGCGGGTCGAGCACAGATACGCAGTATTTT. Protein product: CASSLARSGSSTDTQYF.

V and J are TRBV7-3 and TRBJ2-7; 10 bases are a match to TRBD2. The germline V gene encodes CDR1 SGHTA and CDR2 FQGTGA. The CDR3 has 12 residues. J gave up 4 bases and V 8 bases, and 2 bases lay outside the gene matches. CDR3 DNA sequence: TGTGCCAGCCTAGCGGGAGAGTACGAGCAGTACTTC. Translated: CASLAGEYEQYF.

The V gene is TRBV19, the J gene TRBJ2-1; 14 nucleotides match TRBD2. The J segment lost 1 base and the V segment lost 3 bases, leaving 8 bases of the junction unmatched. The CDR3 has 19 residues. Per germline, CDR1 LNHDA and CDR2 SQIVND (reference sequence). CDR3 protein: CASSIGRLAGGPSYNEQFF. Written as DNA, the CDR3 is TGTGCCAGTAGTATCGGGAGACTAGCGGGAGGGCCTTCCTACAATGAGCAGTTCTTC.

The genes are TRBV6-1 and TRBJ1-1, with TRBD1 matching 7 bases. The CDR3 spans 12 residues. Trimming removed 5 bases from V and 4 bases from J; junction bases left unmatched: 1. The germline gives CDR1 MNHNS, CDR2 SASEGT. The CDR3 loop is CASSHRGTEAFF. The CDR3 coding sequence is TGTGCCAGCAGTCACAGGGGCACTGAAGCTTTCTTT.

The chain couples TRBV27 to TRBJ2-7; TRBD2 matches 9 bases. This CDR3 spans 15 amino acids. V lost 5 bases and J lost 1; bases outside the gene matches: 6. Germline V CDR1 and CDR2: MNHEY, SMNVEV (reference sequence). CDR3 amino acids: CASSMLGLASYEQYF. CDR3 in DNA: TGTGCCAGCAGTATGTTAGGACTAGCGTCCTACGAGCAGTACTTC.

The chain recombines TRBV11-2 with TRBJ2-7; D is uncertain. The ends were cut back, 6 bases at V and 6 bases at J, with 15 bases in the middle. The CDR3 totals 13 residues. In germline, CDR1 is SGHAT, CDR2 FQNNGV. CDR3: CASSRTTWGEQYF. For the CDR3, the DNA is TGTGCCAGCAGTAGAACTACCTGGGGCGAGCAGTACTTC.

The chain has TRBV2 and TRBJ2-1, with 11 nucleotides matching TRBD2. Germline assignment: CDR1 SNHLY and CDR2 FYNNEI. This CDR3 is 18 amino acids long. The J segment lost 4 bases and the V segment lost 8 bases, leaving 16 bases of the junction unmatched. The CDR3 sequence: CASEGRPSGTSGYNEQFF. Here the CDR3 DNA reads TGTGCCAGCGAAGGACGGCCCTCCGGGACTAGCGGTTACAATGAGCAGTTCTTC.